The clone carrying this TCR beta chain appeared many times. V shed 2 bases and J shed 1 base, with 9 bases lying between them. The germline gives CDR1 SGHRS, CDR2 YFSETQ. The CDR3 is 14 amino acids. This record belongs to a study of T cells after yellow fever vaccination. TCRdb ran MiXCR on the 5' RACE reads and lists one entry per CDR3 protein. The table includes about 160,000 distinct CDR3 sequences, around 7.2% detected once. The source is a man aged 18 to 29 who received the YFV17D yellow fever vaccine. The V gene is TRBV5-1, the J gene TRBJ2-5, with D unclear. This material consisted of CD4+ T cells sorted from PBMCs, taken 5 to 6 days after the first yellow fever vaccination. The CDR3 nucleotides read TGCGCCAGCAGCTTTGGGGAACGCCAAGAGACCCAGTACTTC. The encoded protein is CASSFGERQETQYF.